Listed here are 11 T cell receptor beta chains from one sample, sequenced in a study of blood T cell repertoires in COVID-19. TCRdb's table, derived via immunoSEQ multiplex PCR, lists solely in-frame clones and lacks some. Found here are approximately 250,000 clones, around four fifths of them singletons; the top ten hold approximately 4%. What was sequenced was peripheral blood. Source of these receptors: a man aged 55 to 69 with acute or convalescent COVID-19.

This chain connects TRBV5-1 to TRBJ1-4; 8 positions agree with TRBD1. Germline V gene lookup returns CDR1 SGHRS and CDR2 YFSETQ. This CDR3 contains 13 residues. The junction had 1 base not matched to a gene; V was cut back by 5 bases and J by 4 bases. The CDR3 is CASRQGVNEKLFF. The CDR3 coding sequence is TGCGCCAGCAGACAGGGGGTTAATGAAAAACTGTTTTTT.

The chain recombines TRBV28 with TRBJ2-1; 14 bases fit TRBD2. Germline CDR1 MDHEN, CDR2 SYDVKM. J was trimmed by 2 bases and V by 8 bases; bases with no gene match: 11. The CDR3 is 18 residues long. CDR3 coding DNA: TGTGCCAGCCCCCCTGGACTAGCGGGAGGCCAGGCCTACAATGAGCAGTTCTTC. This codes for CASPPGLAGGQAYNEQFF.

This clone appeared a single time. The chain has TRBV10-3 and TRBJ2-5, with 13 bases fitting TRBD2. The CDR3 is 16 amino acids. CDR1 is ENHRY and CDR2 is SYGVKD in the germline V gene. The V segment lost 0 bases and the J segment 8 bases; nucleotides outside the gene matches: 6. The CDR3 DNA reads TGTGCCATCAGTGAGTCGAGGACTAGCGGGGGAAGAACCCAGTACTTC. Translation: CAISESRTSGGRTQYF.

The chain carries TRBV12-3 or TRBV12-4 and TRBJ1-2, with D tentatively TRBD1 (6 bases). The V and J ends lost 3 bases and 8 bases respectively, with 10 bases between them. CDR3 length: 12 amino acids. CDR3 bases: TGTGCCAGCAGTTTCGGGACAACCGGCTACACCTTC. Its translation: CASSFGTTGYTF.

The chain employs TRBV4-1 and TRBJ1-4; D gene ambiguous. CDR3 length: 16 amino acids. The germline CDR1 and CDR2 sequences are MGHRA and YSYEKL. Between the trimmed V and J ends, which lost 2 bases and 8 bases, there was a span of 18 bases. Written as DNA, the CDR3 is TGCGCCAGCAGCCAATCCGGACTATACCCGGGGGAAAAACTGTTTTTT. It encodes CASSQSGLYPGEKLFF.

This chain connects TRBV2 to TRBJ1-3; 7 positions match TRBD1. The J segment lost 0 bases and the V segment lost 4 bases, leaving 3 bases of the junction unmatched. In germline, CDR1 is SNHLY, CDR2 FYNNEI. The CDR3 has 15 residues. For the CDR3, the DNA is TGTGCCAGCAGTGGGGGACAGACCTCTGGAAACACCATATATTTT. Translating gives CASSGGQTSGNTIYF.

The gene calls are TRBV7-2 and TRBJ2-2; possibly TRBD2 for D (5 bases). CDR1 is SGHTA and CDR2 is FQGNSA in the germline V gene. CDR3 length: 15 amino acids. V was clipped by 1 base and J by 6 bases, with 12 bases between them. Written as DNA, the CDR3 is TGTGCCAGCAGCTTAGTAAGAGGGCGTGCCGGGGAGCTGTTTTTT. Residues: CASSLVRGRAGELFF.

The chain has TRBV4-1 and TRBJ2-1; TRBD1 matches at 9 bases. The CDR3 loop spans 16 amino acids. The J segment lost 5 bases and the V segment lost 3 bases, leaving 8 bases of the junction unmatched. The germline V gene has CDR1 MGHRA and CDR2 YSYEKL. In nucleotides, the CDR3 is TGCGCCAGCAGCCATGCTTCCGGGACAGGGCACAATGAGCAGTTCTTC. Translated: CASSHASGTGHNEQFF.

V gene TRBV11-2 combines with J gene TRBJ2-5; 7 bases align to TRBD1. This CDR3 is 15 amino acids long. V dropped 1 base and J dropped 1; count of bases not matched to a gene: 3. Per the germline V gene, CDR1 is SGHAT and CDR2 is FQNNGV. The CDR3 bases are TGTGCCAGCAGCTTAGCCGGGACAGCCCAAGAGACCCAGTACTTC. Translating gives CASSLAGTAQETQYF.

V gene TRBV12-3 or TRBV12-4 combines with J gene TRBJ1-2; weak D call: TRBD1 (6 bases). V lost 6 bases to trimming and J lost 5 bases, with 10 bases between them. The CDR3 is 12 amino acids. CDR3 amino acids: CASRQGRYGYTF. CDR3 DNA sequence: TGTGCCAGCAGACAGGGTCGGTATGGCTACACCTTC.

This chain joins TRBV5-6 and TRBJ2-7; 7 bases line up with TRBD1. V lost 0 bases, J lost 4 bases, and 4 bases stayed unmatched. Looked up from germline, CDR1 is SGHDT and CDR2 is YYEEEE. CDR3 size: 14 residues. CDR3 DNA sequence: TGTGCCAGCAGCTTGGGGCAGGGGGTTTACGAGCAGTACTTC. This codes for CASSLGQGVYEQYF.